This T cell receptor (beta chain) was recorded in a study of T cells expressing NK-cell markers. Overall study results and limits: In a group of several donors, dominant NKG2C+ clonotypes represented roughly 1.0-7.5% of CD8+ T cells.

No DNA is given; TCRdb re-called the 5' RACE reads and lists each CDR3 protein once. In total, the table holds around 180,000 distinct CDR3 sequences. The CDR3 extends over 15 amino acids. On this clonotype: Its target is not known.

The chain couples TRBV12-3 or TRBV12-4 to TRBJ2-4; with no DNA, the TCRdb D assignment of TRBD1 cannot be verified. This TCR derives from a man aged 18-75 years in good health. Sequencing input: blood T cells: a sorted CD56 or NKG2C T cell subset, CD4+ or CD8+ T cells, or bulk PBMC T cells (not recorded which). CDR3: CASRPDTGYQNIQYF.